This T cell receptor (beta chain) was found in a study of T-cell memory formation after mild COVID-19. Comments on this clonotype: Its antigen is not identified.

The study, taken as a whole, reports: Clones that shrank (day 15 to 85) were balanced CD4/CD8, whereas later expanders leaned CD4+.

Using its own MiXCR run on the 5' RACE reads, TCRdb lists one record per CDR3 protein. The sample has more than 300,000 distinct CDR3 sequences; around 13% are singletons. The receptor was isolated from a man younger than 30 who had mild COVID-19 (a few samples of this study predate the infection). Cell type and time point are not known. Source material: PBMCs or a T cell subset sorted from them (not recorded which).

CDR3 sequence: CASRAYNEQFF. The CDR3 bases are TGTGCCAGCAGAGCCTACAATGAGCAGTTCTTC. The chain uses TRBV7-2 and TRBJ2-1; D call uncertain. Per the germline V gene, CDR1 is SGHTA and CDR2 is FQGNSA. The length of the CDR3 is 11 residues. V was cut by 6 bases and J by 2 bases, with 2 bases left in between.